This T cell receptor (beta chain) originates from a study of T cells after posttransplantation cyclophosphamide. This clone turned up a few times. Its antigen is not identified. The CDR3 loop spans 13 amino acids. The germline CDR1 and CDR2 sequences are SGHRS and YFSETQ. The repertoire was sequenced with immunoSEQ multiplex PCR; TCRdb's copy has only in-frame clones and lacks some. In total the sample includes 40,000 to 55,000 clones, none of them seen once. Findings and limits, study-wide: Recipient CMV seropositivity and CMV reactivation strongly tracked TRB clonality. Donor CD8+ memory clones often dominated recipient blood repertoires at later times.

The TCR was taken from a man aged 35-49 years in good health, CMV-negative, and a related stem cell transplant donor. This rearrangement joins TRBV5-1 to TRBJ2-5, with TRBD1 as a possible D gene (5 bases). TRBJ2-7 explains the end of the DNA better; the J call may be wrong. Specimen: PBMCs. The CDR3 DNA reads TGCGCCAGCAGCTTGGTCGTGGACAACGAGCAGTACTTC. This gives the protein CASSLVVDNEQYF.